What follows is one T cell receptor beta chain and its context. The germline CDR1 and CDR2 sequences are WNHNN and SYGVQD (reference sequence). The CDR3 spans 15 residues. Trimming shortened V by 6 bases and J by 10 bases, and 23 bases separated the two germline ends. This entry is derived from a study of blood T cell repertoires in COVID-19. Authors' data handling: From reference gene primer amplification, estimates of nucleated cell counts were derived. The method was immunoSEQ multiplex PCR; TCRdb's version includes in-frame clones alone and lacks a portion of them. From that table come the V and J calls and clone size; the DNA was used to work out D and trimming. The table lists around 94,000 clones, over 65% of them singletons.

The chain joins TRBV10-1 to TRBJ2-3; tentative D call: TRBD2 (6 bases). The receptor was isolated from a human donor in a cohort sampled during active COVID-19. The source material was peripheral blood. CDR3 bases: TGCGCCAGCAGCGTACCGGGACCTCAGTCGGGGGCGCAGTATTTT. It encodes CASSVPGPQSGAQYF.